This TCR beta chain was recovered during a study of blood T cell repertoires in COVID-19. Study summary: Sources were T cells, B-cell-depleted T cells, or PBMCs; the material itself was cDNA or gDNA.

Cohort placement rested on clinical history that participants reported themselves. How the authors handled the data: Reference gene primer amplification gave nucleated cell count estimates. TCRdb keeps only in-frame clones here, not all; method: immunoSEQ multiplex PCR. From that table come the V and J calls and clone size; the DNA was used to work out D and trimming. The table shows 250,000 or so clones, with around 85% occurring only once. The receptor comes from a woman aged 45-59 years who had recovered from COVID-19. Sequencing used PBMCs or T cells enriched from blood (not recorded which).

The CDR3 sequence: CASSPRLAGNYEQYF. The CDR3 DNA follows: TGTGCCAGCAGCCCCCGGCTAGCGGGAAACTACGAGCAGTACTTC. V is TRBV7-2 and J is TRBJ2-7; 9 bases are shared with TRBD2. Per the germline V gene, CDR1 is SGHTA and CDR2 is FQGNSA. Trimming at V came to 5 bases and at J to 3 bases, leaving 8 bases not matched to a gene. The CDR3 extends over 15 amino acids.